Listed below are T cell receptor beta chains from one sample, sequenced in a study of T cell repertoires in cytomegalovirus infection. A single record per CDR3 protein comes from TCRdb applying MiXCR to the reads. The table records approximately 180,000 distinct CDR3 sequences, 17% of them present only once. Sequencing used CD8+ T cells from PBMCs. These receptors were collected from a human donor in good health (CMV status not recorded). Some clones in this sample may be carry-over from other donors' samples. Both conserved end residues are part of each CDR3. Fields, in order: V gene, J gene, CDR3 length, CDR3 protein.

TRBV2	TRBJ1-2	14	CASSLDRMNYGYTF
TRBV28	TRBJ2-6	15	CASSAPDPRANVLTF
TRBV6-2/TRBV6-3	TRBJ2-3	15	CASSYSTGFTDTQYF
TRBV7-2	TRBJ2-3	14	CASSLGGRSDTQYF
TRBV27	TRBJ1-1	15	CASSLWGRMNTEAFF
TRBV7-6	TRBJ2-3	14	CASSLGGAPDTQYF
TRBV6-5	TRBJ1-2	13	CASSYNAHLGYTF
TRBV6-2/TRBV6-3	TRBJ2-7	14	CASSYAGVTYEQYF
TRBV6-2/TRBV6-3	TRBJ2-3	22	CASSYSLGAGASPRGDTDTQYF
TRBV6-6	TRBJ1-2	12	CANGGGAYGYTF
TRBV7-2	TRBJ2-5	15	CASSLEGRLQETQYF
TRBV7-2	TRBJ2-1	16	CASGHIAGSSYNEQFF
TRBV12-3/TRBV12-4	TRBJ2-2	16	CASSLVAGINTGELFF
TRBV6-5	TRBJ2-5	12	CASWTYQETQYF
TRBV4-2	TRBJ1-1	14	CASSSGRGSSEAFF
TRBV7-2	TRBJ2-1	14	CASSLVGGDNEQFF
TRBV2	TRBJ1-1	11	CASRDRHEAFF
TRBV7-9	TRBJ2-1	15	CASSLEGWAYNEQFF
TRBV10-3	TRBJ1-2	13	CAILKGANYGYTF
TRBV6-2/TRBV6-3	TRBJ2-5	16	CASRTSGSTGGETQYF
TRBV2	TRBJ2-2	14	CASFKGRDTGELFF
TRBV20-1	TRBJ1-2	13	CSARDRRVYGYTF
TRBV12-3/TRBV12-4	TRBJ1-2	14	CASSLSRINYGYTF
TRBV6-5	TRBJ2-4	18	CASSTRRDGSVAKNIQYF
TRBV7-9	TRBJ1-2	11	CASSYDRSLAF
TRBV24-1	TRBJ1-2	15	CATSDWGEAQDGYTF
TRBV7-2	TRBJ2-3	16	CASSLSIGRSTDTQYF
TRBV12-3/TRBV12-4	TRBJ1-4	12	CASSPRTAKLFF
TRBV2	TRBJ2-3	12	CAIKGGPDTQYF
TRBV7-6	TRBJ1-4	18	CASSSAIGLGHPEEKLFF
TRBV5-1	TRBJ2-7	15	CASSLSGTGWYEQYF
TRBV7-6	TRBJ1-5	15	CASSHRTGLNQPQHF
TRBV13	TRBJ2-5	16	CASSLGLIGTQETQYF
TRBV20-1	TRBJ2-5	16	CSARDHGGWSGETQYF
TRBV7-8	TRBJ1-4	15	CASSQPQGGDEKLFF
TRBV7-8	TRBJ1-1	13	CASSLVRASEAFF
TRBV2	TRBJ2-3	15	CASSESGYRTDTQYF
TRBV28	TRBJ2-4	20	CASSLGIGRGKIGDKNIQYF
TRBV24-1	TRBJ2-3	13	CATSDLPTDTQYF
TRBV13	TRBJ2-1	15	CASSRGELAAYEQFF
TRBV28	TRBJ1-2	11	CATWDSQGYTF
TRBV29-1	TRBJ1-2	14	CSVLRNQQGDGYTF
TRBV5-1	TRBJ2-1	11	CASSLGTEQFF
TRBV7-8	TRBJ1-4	12	CASSRFDEKLFF
TRBV7-2	TRBJ1-1	16	CASSSQGGLMNTEAFF
TRBV7-2	TRBJ1-5	15	CASSLGTGTYQPQHF
TRBV12-3/TRBV12-4	TRBJ2-1	14	CASIDRGRSGEQFF
TRBV6-1	TRBJ2-5	16	CASSDSDRTYQETQYF
TRBV6-5	TRBJ2-5	16	CASSPGGLAGGETQYF